This entry concerns a single TCR beta chain. Trimming took 0 bases from V and 2 from J; bases not matched to a gene: 10. Per germline, CDR1 LGHNT and CDR2 FRNRAP. The CDR3 totals 17 residues. Assay: immunoSEQ multiplex PCR; the TCRdb copy retains only in-frame clones and omits some. The sample holds approximately 73,000 clones, 84% seen once. These data belong to a study of T cell responses to AZD1222 COVID-19 vaccine. The receptor was isolated from an adult in good health. J is TRBJ2-7 and V is TRBV12-5; 7 bases fit TRBD1. Sequenced material: peripheral blood, taken on day 0 of AZD1222 vaccination. CDR3 residues: CASGLVLVHRGTYEQYF. The CDR3 bases are TGTGCTAGTGGTTTGGTCTTAGTTCACAGGGGAACCTACGAGCAGTACTTC.